Judged by abundance, the clone carrying this T cell receptor (beta chain) is medium-sized. Antigen: not known. Researchers maintained the mixed lymphocyte reaction cells in coculture at 37°C for over 5 days. A 1:1 mixture was made of responder PBMCs labelled with CFSE and stimulator PBMCs labelled with Violet Dye. These data come from a study of siplizumab effects on memory and regulatory T cells. Study overall: In pairs, mixed lymphocyte reactions were done either with siplizumab at around 1 ug/mL or without any drug present.

Study-wide findings and caveats: An assignable naive or memory phenotype was lacking in roughly 75-96% of proliferating CD4+ or CD8+ clones. Just a small share of alloreactive clones was traced back to unstimulated subsets.

Assay: immunoSEQ multiplex PCR; the TCRdb copy retains only in-frame clones and omits some. The sample lists about 18,000 clones; under 50% were seen once. The receptor comes from a human donor in good health; the cells came from an allogeneic mixed lymphocyte reaction. Sequencing input: CFSE-low (dividing) CD4+ T cells sorted from an allogeneic mixed lymphocyte reaction.

The CDR3, as DNA: TGTGCCAGCAGTTTATGGAGCGGGGTCGGAACTGAAGCTTTCTTT. Amino acid sequence: CASSLWSGVGTEAFF. The rearrangement links TRBV27 to TRBJ1-1, with D unclear. In germline, CDR1 is MNHEY, CDR2 SMNVEV (reference sequence). V lost 1 base and J 5 bases, leaving 14 bases between the germline ends. The CDR3 is made up of 15 amino acids.